This T cell receptor (beta chain) was identified during a study of T-cell memory formation after mild COVID-19. Study information: Clusters of TCRs were largely donor specific. Findings and limits, study-wide: CD4+ contracting clones were mainly CM and EM; CD8+ ones, EMRA.

Concerning this clonotype itself: Antigen: not known.

This CDR3 has 15 residues. The V end was cut by 0 bases, the J end by 1 base, with 10 bases between. Germline assignment: CDR1 SGHRS and CDR2 YFSETQ. TCRdb redid the calling of the 5' RACE reads with MiXCR, one entry per CDR3 protein. Counted here are a few hundred thousand distinct CDR3 sequences, 20% to 25% occurring once; the ten biggest clones make up 7.5% to 10%. The material sequenced was PBMCs or a T cell subset sorted from them (not recorded which). The origin of this receptor is an adult woman who had mild COVID-19 (a few samples of this study predate the infection). Cell type and time point are not known. The chain employs TRBV5-1 and TRBJ1-1; the D gene is possibly TRBD1 (5 bases). The CDR3 reads CASSLEPGTNTEAFF. CDR3 in DNA: TGCGCCAGCAGCTTGGAACCAGGGACGAACACTGAAGCTTTCTTT.